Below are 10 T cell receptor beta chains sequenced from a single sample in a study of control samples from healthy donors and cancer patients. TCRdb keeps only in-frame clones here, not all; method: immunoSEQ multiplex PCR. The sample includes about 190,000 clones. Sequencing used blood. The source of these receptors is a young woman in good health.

The CDR3 coding sequence is TGTGCCAGCAGGACCTCTGGGGCCAACGTCCTGACTTTC. This encodes CASRTSGANVLTF. J is TRBJ2-6 and V is TRBV27; D not certain. Trimming left V 6 bases short and J 0 bases short, with 3 bases between. The CDR3 length is 13 residues. Germline V gene lookup returns CDR1 MNHEY and CDR2 SMNVEV (reference sequence).

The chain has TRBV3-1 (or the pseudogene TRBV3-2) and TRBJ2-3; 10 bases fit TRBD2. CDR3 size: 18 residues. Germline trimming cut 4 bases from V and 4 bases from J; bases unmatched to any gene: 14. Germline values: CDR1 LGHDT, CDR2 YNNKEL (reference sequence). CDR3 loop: CASSRVSSSGGAADTQYF. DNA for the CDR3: TGTGCCAGCAGCCGCGTGTCCTCAAGCGGGGGGGCTGCAGATACGCAGTATTTT.

The CDR3 nucleotides read TGTGCCAGTAGGTGGGGAGCGGGCATCTACAATGAGCAGTTCTTC. Translating gives CASRWGAGIYNEQFF. This chain joins TRBV19 and TRBJ2-1; D is perhaps TRBD2 (6 bases). The length of the CDR3 is 15 residues. V lost 6 bases to trimming and J lost 3 bases, with 15 bases between them. Per germline, CDR1 LNHDA and CDR2 SQIVND (reference sequence).

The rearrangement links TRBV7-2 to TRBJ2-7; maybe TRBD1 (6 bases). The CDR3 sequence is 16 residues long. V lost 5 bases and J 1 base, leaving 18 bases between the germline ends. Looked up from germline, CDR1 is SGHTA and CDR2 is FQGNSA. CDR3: CASSTIRQVSSYEQYF. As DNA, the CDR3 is TGTGCCAGCAGCACCATAAGACAGGTGTCGTCCTACGAGCAGTACTTC.

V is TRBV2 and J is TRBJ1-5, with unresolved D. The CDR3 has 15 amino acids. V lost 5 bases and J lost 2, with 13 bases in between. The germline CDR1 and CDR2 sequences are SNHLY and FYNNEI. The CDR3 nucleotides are TGTGCCAGCAGTAATGGACCTTGGGGCAATCAGCCCCAGCATTTT. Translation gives CASSNGPWGNQPQHF.

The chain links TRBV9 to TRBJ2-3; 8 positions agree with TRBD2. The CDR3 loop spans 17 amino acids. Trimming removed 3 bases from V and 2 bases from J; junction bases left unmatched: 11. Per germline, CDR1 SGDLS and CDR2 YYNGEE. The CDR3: CASSAFGGLELTDTQYF. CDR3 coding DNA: TGTGCCAGCAGCGCCTTCGGGGGACTAGAGCTCACAGATACGCAGTATTTT.

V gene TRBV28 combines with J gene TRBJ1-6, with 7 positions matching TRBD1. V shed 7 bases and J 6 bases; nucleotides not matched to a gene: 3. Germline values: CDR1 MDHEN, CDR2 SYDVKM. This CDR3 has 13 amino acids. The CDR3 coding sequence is TGTGCCAGCAATCGACAGGGTAATTCACCCCTCCACTTT. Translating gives CASNRQGNSPLHF.

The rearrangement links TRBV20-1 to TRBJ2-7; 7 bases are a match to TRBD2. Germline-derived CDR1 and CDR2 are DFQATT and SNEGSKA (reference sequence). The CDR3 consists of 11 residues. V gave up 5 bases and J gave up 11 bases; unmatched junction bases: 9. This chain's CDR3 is CSAPWDYKEYF. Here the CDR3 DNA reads TGCAGTGCTCCCTGGGACTATAAGGAGTACTTC.

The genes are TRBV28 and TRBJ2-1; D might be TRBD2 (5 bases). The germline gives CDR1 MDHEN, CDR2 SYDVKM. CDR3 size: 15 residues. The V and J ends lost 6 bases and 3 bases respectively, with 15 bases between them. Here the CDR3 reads CASSPRLEGYNEQFF. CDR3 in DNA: TGTGCCAGCAGCCCCCGGCTAGAGGGCTACAATGAGCAGTTCTTC.

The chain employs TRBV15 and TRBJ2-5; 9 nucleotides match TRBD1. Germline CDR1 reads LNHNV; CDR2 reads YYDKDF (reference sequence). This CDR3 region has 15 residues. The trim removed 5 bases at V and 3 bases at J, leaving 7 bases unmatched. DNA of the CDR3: TGTGCCACCAGCGGACCCGGGACAGGGAAAGAGACCCAGTACTTC. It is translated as CATSGPGTGKETQYF.